The clone carrying this TCR beta chain was found a few times. Germline values: CDR1 MNHNS, CDR2 SASEGT. This CDR3 comprises 12 residues. V was shortened by 9 bases and J by 0 bases, with 9 bases between the two germline ends. The record originates from a study of T-cell reconstitution after alpha-beta-depleted transplantation in children. Unique molecular identifiers were incorporated during preparation of the TCRbeta library. TCRdb re-called the PCR reads through MiXCR, storing one row per CDR3 protein. The sample includes hundreds of thousands of distinct CDR3 sequences, around 19% of them seen just once.

Sequences were derived from PBMCs from the stem cell graft donor, sampled from the stem cell graft. The rearrangement uses TRBV6-1 and TRBJ2-7; perhaps TRBD2 as D (5 bases). The clonotype was recovered from a human donor who donated a stem cell graft to a child with acute lymphoblastic leukemia. Written as DNA, the CDR3 is TGTGCCAGTTTGGACTCCTCCTACGAGCAGTACTTC. Its translation: CASLDSSYEQYF.